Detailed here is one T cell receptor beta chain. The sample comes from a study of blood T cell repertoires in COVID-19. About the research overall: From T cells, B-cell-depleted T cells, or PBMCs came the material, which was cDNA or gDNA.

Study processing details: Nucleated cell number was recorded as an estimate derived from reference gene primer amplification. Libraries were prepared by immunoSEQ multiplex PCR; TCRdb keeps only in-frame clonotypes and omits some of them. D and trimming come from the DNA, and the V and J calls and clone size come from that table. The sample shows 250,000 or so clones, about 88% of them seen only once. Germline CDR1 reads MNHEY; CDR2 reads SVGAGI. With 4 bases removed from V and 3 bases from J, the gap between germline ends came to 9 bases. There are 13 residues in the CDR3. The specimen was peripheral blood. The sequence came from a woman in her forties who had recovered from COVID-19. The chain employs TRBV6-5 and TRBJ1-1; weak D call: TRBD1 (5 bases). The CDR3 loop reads CASSSRGDTEAFF. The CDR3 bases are TGTGCCAGCAGTTCCCGGGGGGACACTGAAGCTTTCTTT.